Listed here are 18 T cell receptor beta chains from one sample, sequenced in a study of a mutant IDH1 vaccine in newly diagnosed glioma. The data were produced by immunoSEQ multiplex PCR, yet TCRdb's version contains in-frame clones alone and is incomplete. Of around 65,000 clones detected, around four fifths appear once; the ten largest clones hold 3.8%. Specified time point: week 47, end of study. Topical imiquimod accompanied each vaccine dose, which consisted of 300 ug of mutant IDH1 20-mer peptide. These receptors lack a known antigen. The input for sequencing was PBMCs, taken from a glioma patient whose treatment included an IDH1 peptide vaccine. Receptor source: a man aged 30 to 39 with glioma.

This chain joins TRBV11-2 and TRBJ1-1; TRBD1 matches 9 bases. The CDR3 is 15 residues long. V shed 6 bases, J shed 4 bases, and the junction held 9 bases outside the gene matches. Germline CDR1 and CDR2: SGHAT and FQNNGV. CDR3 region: CASSLRTGESTEAFF. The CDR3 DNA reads TGTGCCAGCAGTCTTCGGACAGGGGAAAGCACTGAAGCTTTCTTT. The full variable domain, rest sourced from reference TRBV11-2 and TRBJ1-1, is EAGVAQSPRYKIIEKRQSVAFWCNPISGHATLYWYQQILGQGPKLLIQFQNNGVVDDSQLPKDRFSAERLKGVDSTLKIQPAKLEDSAVYLCASSLRTGESTEAFFGQGTRLTVV.

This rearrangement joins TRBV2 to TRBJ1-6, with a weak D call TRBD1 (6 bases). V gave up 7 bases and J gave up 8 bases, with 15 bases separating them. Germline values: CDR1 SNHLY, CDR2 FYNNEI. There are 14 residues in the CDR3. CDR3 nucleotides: TGTGCCAGCAAAATTATATACAGGGATTCACCCCTCCACTTT. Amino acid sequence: CASKIIYRDSPLHF.

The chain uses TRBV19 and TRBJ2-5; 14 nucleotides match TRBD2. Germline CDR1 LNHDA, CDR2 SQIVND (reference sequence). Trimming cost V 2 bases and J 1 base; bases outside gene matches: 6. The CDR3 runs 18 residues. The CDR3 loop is CASSIPGLAGEIQETQYF. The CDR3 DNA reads TGTGCCAGTAGTATACCGGGACTAGCGGGGGAAATCCAAGAGACCCAGTACTTC. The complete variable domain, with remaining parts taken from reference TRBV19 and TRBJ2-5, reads DGGITQSPKYLFRKEGQNVTLSCEQNLNHDAMYWYRQDPGQGLRLIYYSQIVNDFQKGDIAEGYSVSREKKESFPLTVTSAQKNPTAFYLCASSIPGLAGEIQETQYFGPGTRLLVL.

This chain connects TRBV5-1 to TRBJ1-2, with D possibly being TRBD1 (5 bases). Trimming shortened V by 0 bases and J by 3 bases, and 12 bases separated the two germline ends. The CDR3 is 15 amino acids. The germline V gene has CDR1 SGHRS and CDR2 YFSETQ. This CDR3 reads CASSLAYDRYYGYTF. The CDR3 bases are TGCGCCAGCAGCTTGGCCTACGACAGATACTATGGCTACACCTTC.

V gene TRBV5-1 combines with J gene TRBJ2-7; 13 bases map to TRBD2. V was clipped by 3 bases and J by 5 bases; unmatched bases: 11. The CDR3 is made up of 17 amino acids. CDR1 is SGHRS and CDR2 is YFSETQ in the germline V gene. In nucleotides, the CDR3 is TGCGCCAGCAGCTCCGGGACTAGCGGGGCACAAGTGGACGAGCAGTACTTC. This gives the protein CASSSGTSGAQVDEQYF.

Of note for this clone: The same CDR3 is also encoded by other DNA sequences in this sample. CDR3: CASSLGQNTGELFF. The CDR3 nucleotides read TGTGCCAGCAGCTTAGGACAGAACACCGGGGAGCTGTTTTTT. This sequence joins TRBV7-7 and TRBJ2-2; D ambiguous. Trimming took 1 base from V and 1 from J, leaving 4 bases between them. This CDR3 has 14 amino acids. Looked up from germline, CDR1 is SSHAT and CDR2 is FNYEAQ (reference sequence).

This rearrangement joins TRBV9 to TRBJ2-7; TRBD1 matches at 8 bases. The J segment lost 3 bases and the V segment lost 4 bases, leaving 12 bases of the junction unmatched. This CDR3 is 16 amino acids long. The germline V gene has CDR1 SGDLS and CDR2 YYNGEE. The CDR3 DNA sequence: TGTGCCAGCAGCCACAGTGGGGGACAGGCGTACTACGAGCAGTACTTC. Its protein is CASSHSGGQAYYEQYF.

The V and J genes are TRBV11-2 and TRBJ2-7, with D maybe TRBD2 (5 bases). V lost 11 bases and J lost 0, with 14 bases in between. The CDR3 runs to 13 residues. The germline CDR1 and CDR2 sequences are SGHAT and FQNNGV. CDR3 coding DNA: TGTGCCTGCGGCGAGCGGCACTCCTACGAGCAGTACTTC. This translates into CACGERHSYEQYF.

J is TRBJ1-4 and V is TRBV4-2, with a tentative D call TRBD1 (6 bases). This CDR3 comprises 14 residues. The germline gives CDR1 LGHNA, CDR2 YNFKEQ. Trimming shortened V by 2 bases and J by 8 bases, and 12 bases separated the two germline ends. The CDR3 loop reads CASSQKSGEEKLFF. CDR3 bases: TGTGCCAGCAGCCAAAAGTCAGGGGAGGAAAAACTGTTTTTT.

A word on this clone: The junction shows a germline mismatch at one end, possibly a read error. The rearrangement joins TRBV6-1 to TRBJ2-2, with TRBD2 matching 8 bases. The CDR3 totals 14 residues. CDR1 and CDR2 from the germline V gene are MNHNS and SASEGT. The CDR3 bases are TGCGCCTATGGAGCCCGGGGGGGCACCGGGGAGCTGTTTTTT. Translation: CAYGARGGTGELFF.

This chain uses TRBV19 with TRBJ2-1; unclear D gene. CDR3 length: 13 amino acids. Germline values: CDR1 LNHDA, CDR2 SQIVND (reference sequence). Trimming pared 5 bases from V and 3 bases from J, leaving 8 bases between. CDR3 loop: CASSLEVYNEQFF. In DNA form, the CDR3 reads TGTGCCAGTAGTTTGGAAGTCTACAATGAGCAGTTCTTC.

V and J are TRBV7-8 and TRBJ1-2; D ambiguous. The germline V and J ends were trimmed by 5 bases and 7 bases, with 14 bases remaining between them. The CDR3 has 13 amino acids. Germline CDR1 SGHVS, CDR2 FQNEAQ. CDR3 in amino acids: CASSPRPEGGYTF. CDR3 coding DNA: TGTGCCAGCAGCCCGCGGCCTGAGGGTGGCTACACCTTC.

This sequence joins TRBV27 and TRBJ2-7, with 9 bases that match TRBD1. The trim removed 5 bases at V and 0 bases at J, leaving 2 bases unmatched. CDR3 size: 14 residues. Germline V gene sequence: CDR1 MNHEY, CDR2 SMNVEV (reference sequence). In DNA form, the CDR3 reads TGTGCCAGCAGTAGACAGGGGGTCTCCTACGAGCAGTACTTC. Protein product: CASSRQGVSYEQYF.

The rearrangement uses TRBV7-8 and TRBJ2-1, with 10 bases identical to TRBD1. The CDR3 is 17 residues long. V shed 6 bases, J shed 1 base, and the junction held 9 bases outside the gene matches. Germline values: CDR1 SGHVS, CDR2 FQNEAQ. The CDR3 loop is CASSPMRTGGSYNEQFF. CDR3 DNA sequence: TGTGCCAGCAGTCCTATGAGGACAGGGGGGTCCTACAATGAGCAGTTCTTC.

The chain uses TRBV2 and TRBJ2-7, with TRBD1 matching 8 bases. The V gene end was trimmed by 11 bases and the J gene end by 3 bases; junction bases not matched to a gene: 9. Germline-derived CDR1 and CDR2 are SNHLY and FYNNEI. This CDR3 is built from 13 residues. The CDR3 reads CAERGQGGYEQYF. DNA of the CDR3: TGTGCCGAAAGAGGACAGGGAGGCTACGAGCAGTACTTC.

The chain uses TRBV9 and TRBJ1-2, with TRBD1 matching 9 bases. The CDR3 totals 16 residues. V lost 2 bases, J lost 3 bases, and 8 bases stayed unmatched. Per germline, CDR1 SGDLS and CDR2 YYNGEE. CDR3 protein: CASSVRDRGNYYGYTF. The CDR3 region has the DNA TGTGCCAGCAGCGTCCGAGACAGGGGGAATTACTATGGCTACACCTTC.

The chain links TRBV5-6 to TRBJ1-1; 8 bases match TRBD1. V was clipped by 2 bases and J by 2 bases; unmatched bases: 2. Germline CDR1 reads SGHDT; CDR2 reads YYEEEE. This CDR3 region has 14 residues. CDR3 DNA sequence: TGTGCCAGCAGCTTCGCAGGGGGCAACACTGAAGCTTTCTTT. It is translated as CASSFAGGNTEAFF.

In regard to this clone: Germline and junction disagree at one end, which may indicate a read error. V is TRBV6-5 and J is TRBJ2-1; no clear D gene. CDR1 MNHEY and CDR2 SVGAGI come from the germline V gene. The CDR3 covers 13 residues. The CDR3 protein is CASSYSTYSEQFF. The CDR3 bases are TGTGCCAGCAGTTACTCGACTTACAGTGAGCAGTTCTTC.